Below, one T cell receptor beta chain is given with its context. This table comes from immunoSEQ multiplex PCR, and its TCRdb copy is limited to in-frame clones, with some not included. This sample has 200,000 to 250,000 clones, with around 80% found just once. This record comes from a study of blood T cell repertoires in COVID-19. This receptor was identified in a woman in her 70s with acute or convalescent COVID-19. Sequenced sample: peripheral blood.

The CDR3 reads CAISREYKETQYF. The CDR3 region has the DNA TGTGCCATCTCCCGGGAGTACAAAGAGACCCAGTACTTC. The chain uses TRBV10-3 and TRBJ2-5; D is perhaps TRBD2 (6 bases). V dropped 8 bases and J dropped 3 bases, with 13 bases sitting between them. Germline loops: CDR1 ENHRY, CDR2 SYGVKD. The CDR3 extends over 13 amino acids.